This entry is about one TCR beta chain. The CDR3 is 15 residues long. V was cut by 5 bases and J by 4 bases, with 17 bases left in between. Germline CDR1 and CDR2: MDHEN and SYDVKM. Participant age was about 18 to 89 years, and participants resided in about two dozen US areas. Cohorts were based on clinical histories the participants reported. The sample originates from a study of blood T cell repertoires in COVID-19. Only in-frame clones appear in the TCRdb table, and some are missing; sequencing was by immunoSEQ multiplex PCR. This table has about 140,000 clones, less than 85% appearing once. V is TRBV28 and J is TRBJ1-2; D may be TRBD1 (6 bases). The source of this sequence is a woman between 18 and 29 years old who had been exposed to COVID-19. Material for sequencing was PBMCs or T cells enriched from blood (not recorded which). DNA for the CDR3: TGTGCCAGCAGTGAAAACGGACAGCGGTTCTATGGCTACACCTTC. This encodes CASSENGQRFYGYTF.